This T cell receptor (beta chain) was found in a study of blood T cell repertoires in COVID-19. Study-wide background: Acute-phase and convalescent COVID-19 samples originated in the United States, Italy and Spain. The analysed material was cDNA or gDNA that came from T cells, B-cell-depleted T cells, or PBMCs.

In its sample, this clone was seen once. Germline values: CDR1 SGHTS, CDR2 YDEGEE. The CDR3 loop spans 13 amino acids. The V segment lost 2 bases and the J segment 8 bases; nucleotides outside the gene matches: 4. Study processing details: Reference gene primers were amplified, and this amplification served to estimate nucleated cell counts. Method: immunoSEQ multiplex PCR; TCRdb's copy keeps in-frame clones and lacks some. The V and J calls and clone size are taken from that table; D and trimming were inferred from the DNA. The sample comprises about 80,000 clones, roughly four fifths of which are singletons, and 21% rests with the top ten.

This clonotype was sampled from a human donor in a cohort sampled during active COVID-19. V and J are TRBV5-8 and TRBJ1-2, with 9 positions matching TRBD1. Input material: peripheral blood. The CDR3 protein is CASSLGTGPGYTF. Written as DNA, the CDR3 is TGTGCCAGCAGCTTAGGGACAGGGCCCGGCTACACCTTC. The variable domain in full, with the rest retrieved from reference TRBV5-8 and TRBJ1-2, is EAGVTQSPTHLIKTRGQQATLRCSPISGHTSVYWYQQALGLGLQFLLWYDEGEERNRGNFPPRFSGRQFPNYSSELNVNALELEDSALYLCASSLGTGPGYTFGSGTRLTVV.